This T cell receptor beta chain derives from a study of molecular identifiers for immune sequencing clone quantification. With RNA at 10%, 30% or 50%, naive CD8 libraries came from roughly 20,000 to 1,000,000 sorted cells. For naive CD8 T cells, sorting used the CD8+CD4-CCR7+CD45RA+ phenotype. CDR3 size: 16 residues. The ends were cut back, 0 bases at V and 2 bases at J, with 10 bases in the middle. In germline, CDR1 is SGHVS, CDR2 FNYEAQ. At least ten counts were recorded for this clonotype. TCRdb passed the PCR reads through MiXCR, listing each CDR3 protein once. This sample has about 300,000 distinct CDR3 sequences, with about 20% found just once.

The sequenced sample was naive CD8+ T cells from blood, with Jurkat cell RNA spiked in. Subset denoted: FACS-sorted CD8+CD4-CCR7+CD45RA+ naive T cells. This rearrangement joins TRBV7-6 to TRBJ2-2, with D tentatively TRBD1 (6 bases). The sequence was obtained from a human donor in good health. Some libraries in this study had Jurkat cell RNA spiked in. The CDR3 region has the DNA TGTGCCAGCAGCTTAGCCGGGACAACCAACACCGGGGAGCTGTTTTTT. It is translated as CASSLAGTTNTGELFF.